These T cell receptor beta chains were read from a single sample in a study of OX40 agonist ivuxolimab in advanced cancers. Sequencing used immunoSEQ multiplex PCR; TCRdb keeps in-frame clones, though not all of them. Of 20,000 to 30,000 clones in the sample, around 79% were seen once. Specimen: CD4+ or CD8+ T cells sorted from blood, collected in a trial of the OX40 agonist ivuxolimab. These receptors originate from an adult with an advanced solid tumor such as melanoma, head and neck, liver or kidney cancer. Both conserved end residues are part of each CDR3. The order of the fields is clone size, J gene, D gene, V gene, CDR3 protein, CDR3 DNA. D genes are given only for firm matches. Only part of the rows carry a size: once, few, many, or a class if the clone is expanded.

- TRBJ2-4 TRBD2 TRBV18 CASSRDMPSGSGNIQYF TGTGCCAGCTCACGGGACATGCCTAGCGGGAGCGGAAACATTCAGTACTTC
- TRBJ1-3 - TRBV5-6 CASSSYPPRPSGNTIYF TGTGCCAGCAGCTCTTACCCCCCCAGACCTTCTGGAAACACCATATATTTT
once TRBJ1-3 - TRBV7-2 CASSPSGNTIYF TGTGCCAGCAGCCCCTCTGGAAACACCATATATTTT
- TRBJ2-1 TRBD2 TRBV4-3 CASSQGLASYNEQFF TGCGCCAGCAGCCAGGGACTAGCTTCCTACAATGAGCAGTTCTTC
- TRBJ2-7 TRBD1 TRBV7-2 CASSLAATGVGENEQYF TGTGCCAGCAGCTTAGCGGCCACAGGGGTAGGCGAGAACGAGCAGTACTTC
few TRBJ2-1 TRBD2 TRBV7-9 CASSPTSGRAGYEQFF TGTGCCAGCAGCCCGACTAGCGGGAGGGCCGGATATGAGCAGTTCTTC
- TRBJ2-7 TRBD1 TRBV27 CASGTGTGGEQYF TGTGCCAGCGGAACCGGGACAGGGGGCGAGCAGTACTTC
- TRBJ2-1 TRBD1 TRBV7-2 CASSPGQRGNEQFF TGTGCCAGTTCTCCGGGACAGAGGGGCAATGAGCAGTTCTTC
few TRBJ1-6 TRBD1 TRBV5-6 CASSLGTGEYSPLHF TGTGCCAGCAGCTTGGGAACAGGGGAGTATTCACCCCTCCACTTT
- TRBJ1-5 - TRBV18 CASSPDGSNQPQHF TGTGCCAGCTCCCCCGACGGTAGCAATCAGCCCCAGCATTTT
- TRBJ2-1 - TRBV6-1 CASNGQFYNEQFF TGTGCCAGCAACGGACAGTTCTACAATGAGCAGTTCTTC
- TRBJ1-2 - TRBV10-3 CAISGSGKSAYGYTF TGTGCCATCAGTGGATCAGGGAAGTCCGCCTATGGCTACACCTTC
- TRBJ1-5 - TRBV6-6 CASTVQERISNQPQHF TGTGCCAGCACGGTACAGGAAAGGATTAGCAATCAGCCCCAGCATTTT
- TRBJ2-7 - TRBV6-1 CASSVGGSSYEQYF TGTGCCAGCAGTGTAGGGGGTTCTTCCTACGAGCAGTACTTC
- TRBJ2-7 TRBD2 TRBV6-5 CASSRAGALYEQYF TGTGCCAGCAGTCGAGCGGGGGCCCTGTACGAGCAGTACTTC
- TRBJ2-1 TRBD1 TRBV2 CASSEGQGVNEQFF TGTGCCAGCAGTGAAGGGCAGGGGGTCAATGAGCAGTTCTTC
- TRBJ2-1 - TRBV7-3 CASSQGVGRGRSYNEQFF TGTGCCAGCAGCCAAGGGGTCGGTAGGGGGAGATCCTACAATGAGCAGTTCTTC
- TRBJ2-1 - TRBV25-1 CASKVINEQFF TGTGCCAGCAAGGTTATCAATGAGCAGTTCTTC
- TRBJ1-3 TRBD1 TRBV5-5 CASSFDRDRGSGNTIYF TGTGCCAGCAGCTTTGATAGGGACAGGGGAAGTGGAAACACCATATATTTT
- TRBJ2-3 - TRBV7-9 CASSYPGERGGTDTQYF TGTGCCAGCAGCTACCCCGGGGAGAGGGGGGGCACAGATACGCAGTATTTT
- TRBJ2-5 TRBD2 TRBV23-1 CASSQYPGRMETQYF TGCGCCAGCAGTCAATATCCCGGGAGGATGGAGACCCAGTACTTC
medium-sized TRBJ2-7 - TRBV4-3 CASSRQRGTMQYF TGCGCCAGCAGCCGCCAACGCGGTACGATGCAGTACTTC
- TRBJ2-7 - TRBV28 CASSLGPLRVRHF TGTGCCAGCAGTTTAGGCCCGTTAAGGGTAAGGCACTTC
- TRBJ2-7 - TRBV7-9 CASSPGFYEQYF TGTGCCAGCAGCCCCGGCTTCTACGAGCAGTACTTC